The 17 T cell receptor beta chains given below trace back to one sample, sequenced in a study of T cell therapy after organ transplantation. Data came from immunoSEQ multiplex PCR; TCRdb stores just in-frame clones and leaves some out. This sample has 20,000 or so clones, with around 80% found just once. Time point defined: 4-8 weeks after completion of therapy. These receptors are not linked to any known antigen. Sequencing was performed on CD8+ T cells from blood, taken after autologous CMV-specific T cell therapy. These receptors were taken from a human patient who had received a solid organ transplant and had CMV disease. The T cells may partly be graft donor cells.

The gene calls are TRBV5-6 and TRBJ2-4; 9 positions match TRBD1. CDR3 length equals 16 residues. V dropped 4 bases and J dropped 0; count of bases not matched to a gene: 5. Germline V CDR1 and CDR2: SGHDT, YYEEEE. The CDR3 DNA follows: TGTGCCAGCAGCATTACAGGGGGCTTAGCCAAAAACATTCAGTACTTC. Encoded protein: CASSITGGLAKNIQYF.

This clone was counted once. The chain uses TRBV6-4 and TRBJ2-2, with D unclear. The CDR3 is 15 residues long. Germline V gene data show CDR1 as MRHNA and CDR2 as SNTAGT. V lost 0 bases and J lost 2, with 7 bases in between. For the CDR3, the DNA is TGTGCCAGCAGTGACTCAGGGCATAACACCGGGGAGCTGTTTTTT. Its translation: CASSDSGHNTGELFF.

The V and J genes are TRBV6-6 and TRBJ2-7, with D perhaps TRBD2 (6 bases). The V end was cut by 9 bases, the J end by 0 bases, with 15 bases between. Germline V CDR1 and CDR2: MNHNY, SVGAGI (reference sequence). This CDR3 is 14 amino acids long. The CDR3 loop reads CASDKGGVSYEQYF. In DNA form, the CDR3 reads TGTGCCAGTGACAAGGGCGGGGTCTCCTACGAGCAGTACTTC.

A single count supports this clone. The rearrangement uses TRBV5-4 and TRBJ1-1, with D possibly being TRBD1 (6 bases). Germline values: CDR1 SGHNT, CDR2 YYREEE (reference sequence). Between the trimmed V and J ends, which lost 0 bases and 0 bases, there was a span of 9 bases. This CDR3 comprises 15 residues. In DNA form, the CDR3 reads TGTGCCAGCAGCTTGGAGACAGGCTTGAACACTGAAGCTTTCTTT. It yields the protein CASSLETGLNTEAFF.

This clone came up a few times. The V and J genes are TRBV6-6 and TRBJ2-7; D ambiguous. This CDR3 region has 11 residues. Germline CDR1 reads MNHNY; CDR2 reads SVGAGI (reference sequence). The ends were cut back, 6 bases at V and 3 bases at J, with 6 bases in the middle. This chain's CDR3 is CASSLGYEQYF. CDR3 in DNA: TGTGCCAGCAGCTTGGGCTACGAGCAGTACTTC.

The chain uses TRBV29-1 and TRBJ2-1, with D unclear. This CDR3 region has 12 residues. With 3 bases removed from V and 6 bases from J, the gap between germline ends came to 9 bases. Looked up from germline, CDR1 is SQVTM and CDR2 is ANQGSEA. This CDR3 reads CSVDFRANEQFF. DNA for the CDR3: TGCAGCGTTGATTTCCGGGCCAATGAGCAGTTCTTC.

This clone appeared a few times. CDR3 region: CASTGETRGNTIYF. The DNA for the CDR3 is TGTGCCAGCACGGGGGAAACGCGGGGAAACACCATATATTTT. V is TRBV6-5 and J is TRBJ1-3; D perhaps matches TRBD1 (5 bases). The ends were cut back, 7 bases at V and 4 bases at J, with 14 bases in the middle. The germline V gene encodes CDR1 MNHEY and CDR2 SVGAGI. This CDR3 comprises 14 residues.

J is TRBJ2-1 and V is TRBV29-1; the match to TRBD2 covers 9 bases. This CDR3 region has 15 residues. After removal of 0 bases from V and 8 bases from J, the junction contained 8 bases not matched to a gene. The V gene's germline CDR1 is SQVTM and CDR2 ANQGSEA. The CDR3 reads CSVEDLASGIDEQFF. Written as DNA, the CDR3 is TGCAGCGTTGAAGATCTAGCTAGCGGGATTGATGAGCAGTTCTTC.

The chain couples TRBV5-6 to TRBJ2-2, with 8 bases aligning to TRBD2. CDR3 length equals 16 residues. Germline lookup yields CDR1 SGHDT and CDR2 YYEEEE. Trimming removed 0 bases from V and 1 base from J; junction bases left unmatched: 2. For the CDR3, the DNA is TGTGCCAGCAGCTTGGGGCTAGCGGGGAACACCGGGGAGCTGTTTTTT. This translates into CASSLGLAGNTGELFF.

The CDR3 spells CASSSRDNPYEQYF. CDR3 bases: TGTGCCAGCAGCTCCCGGGACAACCCCTACGAGCAGTACTTC. This chain uses TRBV5-4 with TRBJ2-7; a possible D gene is TRBD1 (6 bases). Germline values: CDR1 SGHNT, CDR2 YYREEE (reference sequence). The CDR3 consists of 14 residues. The V end lost 3 bases, the J end lost 2 bases, and 12 bases lay between the germline ends.

The chain links TRBV4-3 to TRBJ1-5; TRBD1 agrees at 8 bases. V lost 0 bases, J lost 7 bases, and 8 bases stayed unmatched. CDR3 length equals 16 residues. Germline assignment: CDR1 LGHNA and CDR2 YSLEER. DNA of the CDR3: TGCGCCAGCAGCCAAGATTGGACAGGGAGTAACCAGCCCCAGCATTTT. It is translated as CASSQDWTGSNQPQHF.

In its sample, this clone was seen once. The V call is TRBV6-1, the J call TRBJ1-2; maybe TRBD1 (5 bases). V was shortened by 2 bases and J by 2 bases, with 9 bases between the two germline ends. The germline V gene encodes CDR1 MNHNS and CDR2 SASEGT. CDR3 size: 14 residues. The CDR3 reads CASSEQGLNYGYTF. The CDR3 DNA follows: TGTGCCAGCAGTGAACAGGGCCTCAACTATGGCTACACCTTC.

The V call is TRBV7-9, the J call TRBJ2-7, with D possibly TRBD2 on 5 matching bases. The CDR3 runs 16 residues. Germline CDR1 is SEHNR and CDR2 is FQNEAQ (reference sequence). V was shortened by 5 bases and J by 3 bases, with 20 bases between the two germline ends. CDR3 coding DNA: TGTGCCAGCAGCCAAGGGTTTTCGGGCGGGCACTACGAGCAGTACTTC. Encoded protein: CASSQGFSGGHYEQYF.

The gene calls are TRBV5-4 and TRBJ2-4, with D perhaps TRBD1 (6 bases). V shed 5 bases and J shed 0 bases, with 24 bases lying between them. CDR1 is SGHNT and CDR2 is YYREEE in the germline V gene (reference sequence). This CDR3 spans 19 amino acids. CDR3 nucleotide sequence: TGTGCCAGCAGGCCTGGACCGGGACAACTCAACCTAGCCAAAAACATTCAGTACTTC. Protein product: CASRPGPGQLNLAKNIQYF. Using reference TRBV5-4 and TRBJ2-4 for the parts outside the CDR3, the full variable domain is ETGVTQSPTHLIKTRGQQVTLRCSSQSGHNTVSWYQQALGQGPQFIFQYYREEENGRGNFPPRFSGLQFPNYSSELNVNALELDDSALYLCASRPGPGQLNLAKNIQYFGAGTRLSVL.

V usage is TRBV7-8 and J usage is TRBJ2-7; the match to TRBD2 covers 9 bases. V lost 1 base, J lost 2 bases, and 6 bases stayed unmatched. This CDR3 comprises 16 residues. Germline values: CDR1 SGHVS, CDR2 FQNEAQ. The CDR3: CASSLVIAGATYEQYF. DNA for the CDR3: TGTGCCAGCAGCTTAGTTATAGCGGGGGCTACCTACGAGCAGTACTTC.

The rearrangement links TRBV4-1 to TRBJ1-1; D unclear. The germline V and J ends were trimmed by 2 bases and 2 bases, with 12 bases remaining between them. This CDR3 is built from 15 residues. CDR1 and CDR2 (germline): MGHRA, YSYEKL. The CDR3 sequence is CASSQFRPANTEAFF. CDR3 DNA sequence: TGCGCCAGCAGCCAATTCCGACCAGCAAACACTGAAGCTTTCTTT.

The chain links TRBV30 to TRBJ2-1, with D uncertain. Trimming pared 0 bases from V and 6 bases from J, leaving 9 bases between. This CDR3 region has 13 residues. CDR1 and CDR2 (germline): GTSNPN, SVGIG (reference sequence). The DNA for the CDR3 is TGTGCCTGGAGTGTAGGGTACGGCAATGAGCAGTTCTTC. As protein: CAWSVGYGNEQFF.